This entry features one T cell receptor beta chain sequence. Repertoires were generated with immunoSEQ multiplex PCR, while TCRdb's copy carries only in-frame clones and drops some. The table shows over 90,000 clones, with over 65% occurring only once. Germline CDR1 is SNHLY and CDR2 is FYNNEI. This CDR3 spans 15 amino acids. The junction had 6 bases not matched to a gene; V was cut back by 1 base and J by 8 bases. The sample is drawn from a study of blood T cell repertoires in COVID-19. This chain uses TRBV2 with TRBJ1-2; 11 nucleotides align to TRBD1. The sequencing input was peripheral blood. The source of this sequence is a human donor in a cohort sampled during active COVID-19. The CDR3 loop is CASSEVRTGGGGYTF. The CDR3 DNA reads TGTGCCAGCAGTGAAGTCCGGACAGGGGGCGGCGGCTACACCTTC.